These 24 T cell receptor beta chains were all obtained from the same sample, sequenced in a study of cytotoxic CD8 clonotypes in ibrutinib-treated CLL. Some clones are missing from TCRdb's copy, which holds only in-frame ones; the method was immunoSEQ multiplex PCR. This table holds about 200,000 clones, more than 65% found once. The material was PBMCs, obtained after 12 months of ibrutinib treatment. These receptors came from a human donor with chronic lymphocytic leukemia.

The chain recombines TRBV2 with TRBJ2-5; 10 nucleotides match TRBD2. Per germline, CDR1 SNHLY and CDR2 FYNNEI. The CDR3 has 13 amino acids. After removal of 9 bases from V and 5 bases from J, the junction contained 6 bases not matched to a gene. The chain's CDR3 is CARSSGRVETQYF. As DNA, the CDR3 is TGTGCCAGATCTAGCGGGAGAGTTGAGACCCAGTACTTC. Together with reference TRBV2 and TRBJ2-5, the CDR3 gives the full variable domain: EPEVTQTPSHQVTQMGQEVILRCVPISNHLYFYWYRQILGQKVEFLVSFYNNEISEKSEIFDDQFSVERPDGSNFTLKIRSTKLEDSAMYFCARSSGRVETQYFGPGTRLLVL.

This clone turned up a few times. The chain has TRBV27 and TRBJ2-3, with 9 bases matching TRBD2. Trimming at V came to 6 bases and at J to 6 bases, leaving 10 bases not matched to a gene. Per the germline V gene, CDR1 is MNHEY and CDR2 is SMNVEV (reference sequence). The CDR3 extends over 15 amino acids. The CDR3 DNA reads as TGTGCCAGCAGAACCCGCGGGGGGGGTCCGGATACGCAGTATTTT. This sequence encodes CASRTRGGGPDTQYF.

This clone was picked up many times. The rearrangement uses TRBV28 and TRBJ1-5; D call uncertain. The V and J ends lost 3 bases and 7 bases respectively, with 7 bases between them. This CDR3 spans 12 amino acids. Per the germline V gene, CDR1 is MDHEN and CDR2 is SYDVKM. The CDR3: CASSFMGQPQHF. CDR3 DNA: TGTGCCAGCAGTTTCATGGGGCAGCCCCAGCATTTT.

This chain uses TRBV2 with TRBJ1-2; no reliable D call. The CDR3 loop spans 14 amino acids. Germline V lookup: CDR1 SNHLY, CDR2 FYNNEI. Trimming stripped 2 bases from V and 4 bases from J, with 11 bases between. CDR3 in amino acids: CASSELGRGYGYTF. DNA of the CDR3: TGTGCCAGCAGTGAATTAGGGCGAGGCTATGGCTACACCTTC.

This clone was seen a handful of times. CDR3 protein: CASSTGQGYTEAFF. In DNA, the CDR3 is TGTGCCAGCAGCACTGGACAGGGGTACACTGAAGCTTTCTTT. This chain uses TRBV11-2 with TRBJ1-1; 9 bases fit TRBD1. Germline trimming cut 5 bases from V and 3 bases from J; bases unmatched to any gene: 4. Germline loops: CDR1 SGHAT, CDR2 FQNNGV. The CDR3 is 14 amino acids.

The chain combines TRBV4-1 with TRBJ2-7; 11 bases match TRBD1. The CDR3 consists of 15 residues. CDR1 is MGHRA, CDR2 YSYEKL, per germline. V was pared by 0 bases and J by 2 bases, with 0 bases of the junction left unmatched. CDR3 coding DNA: TGCGCCAGCAGCCAAGAGGGACAGGGGGCCTACGAGCAGTACTTC. Its translation: CASSQEGQGAYEQYF.

The chain links TRBV7-3 to TRBJ1-1; tentatively, D is TRBD1 (5 bases). This CDR3 spans 14 amino acids. Trimming removed 5 bases from V and 0 bases from J, with 10 bases in between. Germline V gives CDR1 SGHTA, CDR2 FQGTGA. The DNA for the CDR3 is TGTGCCAGCAGCCCAGACAGCTTGAACACTGAAGCTTTCTTT. Its protein product is CASSPDSLNTEAFF.

The gene calls are TRBV30 and TRBJ2-5, with D unresolved. The CDR3 is 15 amino acids. In germline, CDR1 is GTSNPN, CDR2 SVGIG (reference sequence). Trimming took off 2 bases at V and 3 bases at J, with 16 bases between the two ends. The CDR3 bases are TGTGCCTGGAGTCCCCCCTTCGAGCGAGAAGAGACCCAGTACTTC. This translates into CAWSPPFEREETQYF.

This clone was seen once. Here the CDR3 reads CSGGQDSYEQYF. The CDR3, as DNA: TGCAGCGGCGGACAGGATTCCTACGAGCAGTACTTC. The chain employs TRBV29-1 and TRBJ2-7, with TRBD1 identical over 7 bases. J lost 1 base, V lost 7 bases, and 4 bases had no gene match. This CDR3 region has 12 residues. CDR1 and CDR2 (germline): SQVTM, ANQGSEA.

The chain recombines TRBV2 with TRBJ2-2; D not resolved. The CDR3 sequence is 11 residues long. Germline lookup yields CDR1 SNHLY and CDR2 FYNNEI. Trimming removed 6 bases from V and 2 bases from J, with 1 base in between. CDR3 sequence (DNA): TGTGCCAGCAGCAACACCGGGGAGCTGTTTTTT. Protein product: CASSNTGELFF.

Remarks on this clone: Other DNA sequences in the same sample also yield this CDR3. The gene calls are TRBV2 and TRBJ1-3; D is unclear. Trimming stripped 5 bases from V and 4 bases from J, with 12 bases between. The CDR3 spans 14 residues. Germline CDR1 reads SNHLY; CDR2 reads FYNNEI. CDR3 nucleotides: TGTGCCAGCAGTCTTCTGAAACAGGGAAACACCATATATTTT. Residues: CASSLLKQGNTIYF.

The rearrangement uses TRBV15 and TRBJ1-1; weak D call: TRBD1 (6 bases). CDR3 length: 17 amino acids. From germline, CDR1 is LNHNV and CDR2 YYDKDF (reference sequence). V was shortened by 0 bases and J by 2 bases, with 16 bases between the two germline ends. This CDR3 is CATSRDRSRGLNTEAFF. DNA of the CDR3: TGTGCCACCAGCAGAGATCGGTCCCGGGGGCTAAACACTGAAGCTTTCTTT.

Within the sample, this clone is medium-sized. V gene TRBV30 combines with J gene TRBJ2-5, with TRBD2 matching 14 bases. Trimming took 3 bases from V and 5 from J; bases not matched to a gene: 17. The CDR3 extends over 19 amino acids. CDR1 is GTSNPN and CDR2 is SVGIG in the germline V gene (reference sequence). CDR3 nucleotides: TGTGCCTGGAGGGTCCCGGTGGCAGGACTAGCGGGAGGTCGGGAGACCCAGTACTTC. It is translated as CAWRVPVAGLAGGRETQYF.

This CDR3 reads CASSSPTSGYEQYF. In DNA form, the CDR3 reads TGTGCCAGCAGTTCCCCTACTAGCGGTTACGAGCAGTACTTC. This chain uses TRBV28 with TRBJ2-7, with TRBD2 matching over 8 bases. The germline V gene has CDR1 MDHEN and CDR2 SYDVKM. The CDR3 has 14 residues. V lost 4 bases to trimming and J lost 4 bases; unmatched junction nucleotides: 6.

V is TRBV29-1 and J is TRBJ2-7; D might be TRBD2 (5 bases). Trimming shortened V by 4 bases and J by 4 bases, and 8 bases separated the two germline ends. Germline lookup yields CDR1 SQVTM and CDR2 ANQGSEA. This CDR3 contains 11 residues. The CDR3 DNA sequence: TGCAGCGTTGGTGGGGAGTACGAGCAGTACTTC. Its protein is CSVGGEYEQYF.

CDR3 DNA: TGTGCCAGTAGTAAAGGACAGCCCGCAACTAATGAAAAACTGTTTTTT. Amino acid sequence: CASSKGQPATNEKLFF. This chain joins TRBV19 and TRBJ1-4; D perhaps matches TRBD1 (6 bases). CDR1 LNHDA and CDR2 SQIVND come from the germline V gene (reference sequence). V dropped 4 bases and J dropped 0 bases, with 12 bases sitting between them. The length of the CDR3 is 16 residues.

The rearrangement uses TRBV5-1 and TRBJ1-2; D not resolved. CDR3 length: 13 amino acids. Germline CDR1 and CDR2: SGHRS and YFSETQ. V lost 7 bases to trimming and J lost 1 base, with 11 bases between them. The CDR3 spells CASQSEVNYGYTF. CDR3 DNA sequence: TGCGCCAGCCAAAGCGAAGTTAACTATGGCTACACCTTC.

This clone was picked up one time. The rearrangement uses TRBV30 and TRBJ1-1; possibly TRBD1 for D (6 bases). This CDR3 has 14 amino acids. Germline lookup yields CDR1 GTSNPN and CDR2 SVGIG (reference sequence). Between the trimmed V and J ends, which lost 4 bases and 4 bases, there was a span of 16 bases. The DNA of the CDR3 is TGTGCCTGGACCGGTGGCAGGGGCGGCACTGAAGCTTTCTTT. Amino acid sequence: CAWTGGRGGTEAFF.

The V and J genes are TRBV19 and TRBJ2-7, with D tentatively TRBD2 (6 bases). The CDR3 loop spans 14 amino acids. V was cut by 4 bases and J by 5 bases, with 15 bases left in between. CDR1 is LNHDA and CDR2 is SQIVND in the germline V gene (reference sequence). In DNA, the CDR3 is TGTGCCAGTAGTAGCGGAGGGCCTCTCCACGAGCAGTACTTC. It codes for CASSSGGPLHEQYF.

V usage is TRBV6-5 and J usage is TRBJ2-7; maybe TRBD1 (7 bases). Trimming removed 0 bases at V and 5 bases at J, with 17 bases between. Germline-derived CDR1 and CDR2 are MNHEY and SVGAGI. The CDR3 runs 16 residues. CDR3 sequence: CASSYSPQGGRDEQYF. The DNA of the CDR3 is TGTGCCAGCAGTTACTCGCCGCAGGGGGGCCGGGACGAGCAGTACTTC.

The rearrangement uses TRBV6-5 and TRBJ2-2; tentative D call: TRBD1 (6 bases). The CDR3 covers 15 residues. Germline CDR1 and CDR2: MNHEY and SVGAGI. V shed 7 bases and J shed 4 bases, with 16 bases lying between them. CDR3 sequence: CASIPPDRSTGELFF. CDR3 in DNA: TGTGCCAGCATCCCACCCGACAGGTCCACCGGGGAGCTGTTTTTT.

This clone was counted between two and nine times. This chain links TRBV6-6 with TRBJ1-2, with D tentatively TRBD1 (5 bases). Trimming left V 6 bases short and J 6 bases short, with 23 bases between. The CDR3 extends over 16 amino acids. Looked up from germline, CDR1 is MNHNY and CDR2 is SVGAGI (reference sequence). This CDR3 reads CASSHEGNRLRDGYTF. The CDR3 nucleotides are TGTGCCAGCAGCCACGAGGGGAACAGACTTAGAGATGGCTACACCTTC.

As for this clone: A junction end diverges from the germline sequence, so it may reflect a read error. The chain uses TRBV7-8 and TRBJ1-2; no definite D call. CDR3 length equals 12 residues. Germline V lookup: CDR1 SGHVS, CDR2 FQNEAQ. CDR3 in DNA: TGTGCCAGCAGCTTAGGTGGGAGGGAGAGCTCTTTC. As protein: CASSLGGRESSF.

V gene TRBV9 combines with J gene TRBJ2-1; 10 bases line up with TRBD2. This CDR3 contains 16 residues. The germline CDR1 and CDR2 sequences are SGDLS and YYNGEE. Trimming took 5 bases from V and 7 from J; bases not matched to a gene: 12. The DNA for the CDR3 is TGTGCCAGCAGGCGGACTAGCGGACACCCGGGGAATGAGCAGTTCTTC. Translated: CASRRTSGHPGNEQFF.